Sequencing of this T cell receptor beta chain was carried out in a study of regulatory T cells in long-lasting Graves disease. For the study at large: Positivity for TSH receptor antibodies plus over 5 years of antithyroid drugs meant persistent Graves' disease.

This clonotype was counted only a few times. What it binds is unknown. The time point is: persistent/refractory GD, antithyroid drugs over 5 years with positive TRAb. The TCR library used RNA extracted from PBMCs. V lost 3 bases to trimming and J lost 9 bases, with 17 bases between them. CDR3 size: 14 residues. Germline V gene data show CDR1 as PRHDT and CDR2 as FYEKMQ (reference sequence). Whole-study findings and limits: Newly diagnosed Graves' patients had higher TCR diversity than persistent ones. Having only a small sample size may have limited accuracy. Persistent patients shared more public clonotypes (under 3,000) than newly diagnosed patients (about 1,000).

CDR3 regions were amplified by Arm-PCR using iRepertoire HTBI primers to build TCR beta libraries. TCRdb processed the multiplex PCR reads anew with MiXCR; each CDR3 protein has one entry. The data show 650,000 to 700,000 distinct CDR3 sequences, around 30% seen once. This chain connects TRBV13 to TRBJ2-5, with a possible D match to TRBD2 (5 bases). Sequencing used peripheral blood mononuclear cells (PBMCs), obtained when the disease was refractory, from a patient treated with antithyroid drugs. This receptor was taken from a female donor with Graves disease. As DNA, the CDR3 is TGTGCCAGCAGCTTGGGGTCGGAAAAAGCGGCCCAGTACTTC. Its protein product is CASSLGSEKAAQYF. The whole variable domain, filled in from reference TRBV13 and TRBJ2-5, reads AAGVIQSPRHLIKEKRETATLKCYPIPRHDTVYWYQQGPGQDPQFLISFYEKMQSDKGSIPDRFSAQQFSDYHSELNMSSLELGDSALYFCASSLGSEKAAQYFGPGTRLLVL.